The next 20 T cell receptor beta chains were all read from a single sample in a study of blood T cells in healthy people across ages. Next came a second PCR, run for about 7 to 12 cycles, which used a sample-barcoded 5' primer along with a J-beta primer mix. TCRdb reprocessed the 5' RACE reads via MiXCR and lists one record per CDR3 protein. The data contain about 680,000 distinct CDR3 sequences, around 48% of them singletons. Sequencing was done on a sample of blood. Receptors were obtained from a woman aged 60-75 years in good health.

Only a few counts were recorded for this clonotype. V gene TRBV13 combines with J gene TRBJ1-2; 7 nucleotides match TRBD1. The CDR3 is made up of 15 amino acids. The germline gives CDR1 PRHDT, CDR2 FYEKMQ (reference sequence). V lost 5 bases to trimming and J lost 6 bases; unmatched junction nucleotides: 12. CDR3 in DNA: TGTGCCAGCAGCCGTAGGCCACAGGGGCGGAATGGCTACACCTTC. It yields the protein CASSRRPQGRNGYTF.

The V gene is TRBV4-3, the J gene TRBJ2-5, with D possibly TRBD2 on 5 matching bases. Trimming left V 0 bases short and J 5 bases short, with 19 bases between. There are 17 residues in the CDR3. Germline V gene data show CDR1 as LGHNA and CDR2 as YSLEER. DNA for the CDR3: TGCGCCAGCAGCCAAGATCTACCGGGAACCGGGTGGGAGACCCAGTACTTC. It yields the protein CASSQDLPGTGWETQYF.

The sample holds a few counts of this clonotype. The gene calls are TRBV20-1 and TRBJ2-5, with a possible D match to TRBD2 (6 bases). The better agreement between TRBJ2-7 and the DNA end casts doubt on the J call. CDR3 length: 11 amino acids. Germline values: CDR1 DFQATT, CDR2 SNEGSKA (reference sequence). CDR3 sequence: CSASREHEQYF. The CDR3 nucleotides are TGCAGTGCCAGCCGGGAGCACGAGCAGTACTTC.

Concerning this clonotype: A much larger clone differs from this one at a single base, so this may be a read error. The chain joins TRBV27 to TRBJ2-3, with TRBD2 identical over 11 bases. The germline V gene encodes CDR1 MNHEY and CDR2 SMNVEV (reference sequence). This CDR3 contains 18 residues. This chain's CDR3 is CASSPGLAEGPPTDTRYF. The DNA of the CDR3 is TGTGCCAGCAGCCCGGGACTAGCGGAAGGACCACCTACAGATACGCGGTATTTT.

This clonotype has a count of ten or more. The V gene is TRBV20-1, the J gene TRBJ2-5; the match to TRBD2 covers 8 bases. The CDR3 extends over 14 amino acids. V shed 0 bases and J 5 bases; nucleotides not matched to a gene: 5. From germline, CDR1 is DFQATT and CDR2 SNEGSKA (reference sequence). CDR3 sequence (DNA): TGCAGTGCTAGAGATCTTCTAGCGGGTGAGACCCAGTACTTC. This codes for CSARDLLAGETQYF.

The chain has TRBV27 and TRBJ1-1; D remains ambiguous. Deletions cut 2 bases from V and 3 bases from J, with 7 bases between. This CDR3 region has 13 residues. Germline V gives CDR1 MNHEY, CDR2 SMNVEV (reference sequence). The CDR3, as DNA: TGTGCCAGCAGTTTAAGTGGGCACACTGAAGCTTTCTTT. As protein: CASSLSGHTEAFF.

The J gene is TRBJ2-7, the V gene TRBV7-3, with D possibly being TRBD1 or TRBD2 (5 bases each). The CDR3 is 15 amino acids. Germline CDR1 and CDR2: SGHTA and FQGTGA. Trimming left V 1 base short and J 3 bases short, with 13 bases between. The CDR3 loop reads CASSLRDEPYYEQYF. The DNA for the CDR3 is TGTGCCAGCAGCTTAAGGGACGAGCCCTACTACGAGCAGTACTTC.

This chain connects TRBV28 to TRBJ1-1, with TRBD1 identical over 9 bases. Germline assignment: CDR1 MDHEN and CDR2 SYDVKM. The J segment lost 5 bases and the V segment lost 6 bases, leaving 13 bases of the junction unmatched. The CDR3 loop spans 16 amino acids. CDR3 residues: CASSRSVQGARTEAFF. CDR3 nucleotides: TGTGCCAGCAGCCGATCCGTACAGGGGGCGCGGACTGAAGCTTTCTTT.

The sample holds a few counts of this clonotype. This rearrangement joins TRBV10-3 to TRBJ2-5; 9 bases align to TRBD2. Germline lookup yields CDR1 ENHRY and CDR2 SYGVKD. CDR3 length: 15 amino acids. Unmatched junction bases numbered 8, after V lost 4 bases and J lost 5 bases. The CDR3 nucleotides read TGTGCCATCAGTGTAGCAGCGGGAGGAGGTGAGACCCAGTACTTC. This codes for CAISVAAGGGETQYF.

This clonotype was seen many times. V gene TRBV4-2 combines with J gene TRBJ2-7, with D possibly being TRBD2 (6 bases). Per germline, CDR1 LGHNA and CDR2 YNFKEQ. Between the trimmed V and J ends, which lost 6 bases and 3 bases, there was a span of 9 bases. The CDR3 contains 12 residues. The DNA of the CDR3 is TGTGCCAGCAGGGGTAGCGGCTACGAGCAGTACTTC. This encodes CASRGSGYEQYF.

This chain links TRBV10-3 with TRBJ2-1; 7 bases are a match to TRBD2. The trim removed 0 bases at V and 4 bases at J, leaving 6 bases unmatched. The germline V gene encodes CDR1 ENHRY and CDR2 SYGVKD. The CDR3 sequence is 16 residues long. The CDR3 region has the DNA TGTGCCATCAGTGAGTCCGTGAGCGGGACGTACAATGAGCAGTTCTTC. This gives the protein CAISESVSGTYNEQFF.

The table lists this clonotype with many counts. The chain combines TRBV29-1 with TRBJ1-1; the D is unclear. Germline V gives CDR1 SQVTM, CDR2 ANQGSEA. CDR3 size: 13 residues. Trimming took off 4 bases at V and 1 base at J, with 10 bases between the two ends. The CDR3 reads CSVAVGRNTEAFF. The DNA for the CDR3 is TGCAGCGTTGCAGTAGGGAGGAACACTGAAGCTTTCTTT.

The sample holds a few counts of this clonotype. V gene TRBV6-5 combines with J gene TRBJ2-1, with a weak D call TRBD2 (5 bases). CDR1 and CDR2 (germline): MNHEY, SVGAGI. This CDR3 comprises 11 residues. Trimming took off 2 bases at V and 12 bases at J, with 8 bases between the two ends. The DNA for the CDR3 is TGTGCCAGCAGTTACCTGGGAGCGCAGTTCTTC. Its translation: CASSYLGAQFF.

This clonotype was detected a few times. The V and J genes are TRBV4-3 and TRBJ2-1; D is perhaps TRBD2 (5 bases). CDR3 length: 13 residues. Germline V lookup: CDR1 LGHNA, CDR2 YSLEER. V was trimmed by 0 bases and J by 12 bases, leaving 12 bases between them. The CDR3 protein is CASSQDLPRGQFF. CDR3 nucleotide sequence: TGCGCCAGCAGCCAAGACCTGCCTCGGGGGCAGTTCTTC.

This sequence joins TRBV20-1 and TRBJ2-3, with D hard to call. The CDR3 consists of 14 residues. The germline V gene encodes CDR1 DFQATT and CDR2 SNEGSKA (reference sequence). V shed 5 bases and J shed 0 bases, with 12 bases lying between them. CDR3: CSAPQVPSTDTQYF. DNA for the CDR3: TGCAGTGCTCCCCAAGTTCCTAGCACAGATACGCAGTATTTT.

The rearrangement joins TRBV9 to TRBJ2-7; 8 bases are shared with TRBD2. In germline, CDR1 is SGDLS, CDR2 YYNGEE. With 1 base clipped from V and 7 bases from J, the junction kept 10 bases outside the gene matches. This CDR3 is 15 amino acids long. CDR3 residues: CASSVSGSGNNEQYF. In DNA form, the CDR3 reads TGTGCCAGCAGCGTATCAGGTAGCGGGAACAATGAGCAGTACTTC.

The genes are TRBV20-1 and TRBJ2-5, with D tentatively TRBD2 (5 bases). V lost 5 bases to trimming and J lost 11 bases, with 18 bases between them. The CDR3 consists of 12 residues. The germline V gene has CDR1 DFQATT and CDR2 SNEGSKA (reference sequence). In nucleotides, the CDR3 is TGCAGTGCTGGACTCCCAGACAATGAGCAGTACTTC. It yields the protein CSAGLPDNEQYF.

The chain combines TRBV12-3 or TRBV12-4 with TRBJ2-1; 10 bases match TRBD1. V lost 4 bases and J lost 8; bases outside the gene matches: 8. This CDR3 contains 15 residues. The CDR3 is CASSSWTGGGDEQFF. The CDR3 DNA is TGTGCCAGCAGTTCCTGGACAGGGGGAGGAGATGAGCAGTTCTTC.

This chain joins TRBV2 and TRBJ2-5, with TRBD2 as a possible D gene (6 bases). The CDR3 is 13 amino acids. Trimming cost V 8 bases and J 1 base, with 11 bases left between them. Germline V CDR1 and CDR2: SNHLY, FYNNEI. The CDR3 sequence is CASGAGLQETQYF. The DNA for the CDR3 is TGTGCCAGCGGGGCGGGGCTCCAAGAGACCCAGTACTTC. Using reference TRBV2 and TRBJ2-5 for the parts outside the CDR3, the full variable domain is EPEVTQTPSHQVTQMGQEVILRCVPISNHLYFYWYRQILGQKVEFLVSFYNNEISEKSEIFDDQFSVERPDGSNFTLKIRSTKLEDSAMYFCASGAGLQETQYFGPGTRLLVL.

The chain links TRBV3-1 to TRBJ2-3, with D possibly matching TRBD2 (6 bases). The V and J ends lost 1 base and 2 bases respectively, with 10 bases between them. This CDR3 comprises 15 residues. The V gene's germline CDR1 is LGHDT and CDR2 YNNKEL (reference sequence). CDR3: CASSQVGTVTDTQYF. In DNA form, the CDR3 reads TGTGCCAGCAGCCAAGTGGGGACTGTCACAGATACGCAGTATTTT.